This is a list of T cell receptor beta chains from one sample in a study of shared clonotypes between healthy human individuals. TCRdb's copy holds only in-frame clones and misses some; the assay was immunoSEQ multiplex PCR. In the table there are about 1.1 million clones, 75% to 80% of which are singletons. Input material: memory CD4+ T cells from PBMCs. These receptors originate from a man aged 18 to 30 in good health. Some clones in this sample may be carry-over from other donors' samples. Both conserved end residues are part of each CDR3. D genes are given only for firm matches. The size entry is marked missing in some rows and otherwise reads once, few, many or a size class.

v_gene,d_gene,j_gene,len,abundance,CDR3aa,CDR3nt
TRBV19,.,TRBJ2-2,14,.,CASSIVGAPGELFF,TGTGCCAGTAGTATAGTGGGGGCCCCAGGGGAGCTGTTTTTT
TRBV6-5,TRBD2,TRBJ2-7,15,once,CASSYRRERSYEQYF,TGTGCCAGCAGTTATCGGCGGGAGAGGTCCTACGAGCAGTACTTC
TRBV5-4,TRBD1,TRBJ1-2,15,.,CASSPSGTGSYGYTF,TGTGCCAGCAGCCCCAGTGGGACAGGAAGCTATGGCTACACCTTC
TRBV7-9,.,TRBJ2-5,15,few,CASSLYQAAGETQYF,TGTGCCAGCAGCTTATACCAGGCGGCGGGGGAGACCCAGTACTTC
TRBV20-1,.,TRBJ2-7,11,.,CSANVLPGQYF,TGCAGTGCTAACGTGCTGCCGGGGCAGTACTTC
TRBV4-3,TRBD2,TRBJ2-1,16,.,CASSQRFEGRDNEQFF,TGCGCCAGCAGCCAAAGGTTCGAGGGGAGGGACAATGAGCAGTTCTTC
TRBV11-2,TRBD1,TRBJ1-2,16,.,CASSSIRGTFRVGYTF,TGTGCCAGCAGCAGCATCAGGGGGACTTTCCGGGTTGGCTACACCTTC
TRBV7-9,.,TRBJ2-1,16,.,CASSLSGSYSYNEQFF,TGTGCCAGCAGCTTATCCGGGAGCTACTCCTACAATGAGCAGTTCTTC
TRBV7-9,TRBD1,TRBJ1-3,14,.,CASSLGQGFNTIYF,TGTGCCAGCAGCTTAGGACAGGGTTTTAACACCATATATTTT
TRBV5-1,.,TRBJ1-1,16,.,CASSLGGFGLNTEAFF,TGCGCCAGCAGCTTGGGGGGATTTGGATTGAACACTGAAGCTTTCTTT
TRBV5-5,.,TRBJ2-7,13,.,CASRGRGSYEQYF,TGTGCCAGCAGAGGCCGGGGATCCTACGAGCAGTACTTC
TRBV6-5,.,TRBJ1-4,15,once,CASSAKGSWAEKLFF,TGTGCCAGCAGCGCGAAAGGTTCGTGGGCTGAAAAACTGTTTTTT
TRBV5-1,TRBD1,TRBJ2-3,15,.,CASSLLGQGADTQYF,TGCGCCAGCAGCTTGCTCGGACAGGGCGCAGATACGCAGTATTTT
TRBV25-1,.,TRBJ2-7,15,few,CASSEGPASSYEQYF,TGTGCCAGCAGTGAAGGGCCGGCGAGCTCCTACGAGCAGTACTTC
TRBV9,.,TRBJ1-2,12,.,CASSVHEGGYTF,TGTGCCAGCAGCGTCCACGAGGGAGGCTACACCTTC
TRBV5-6,.,TRBJ2-6,15,once,CASSFRVAGANVLTF,TGTGCCAGCAGCTTCAGGGTTGCTGGGGCCAACGTCCTGACTTTC
TRBV5-1,.,TRBJ1-5,14,.,CASSPTGNNQPQHF,TGCGCCAGCAGTCCTACAGGGAACAATCAGCCCCAGCATTTT
TRBV27,.,TRBJ2-7,15,.,CASSDPGTFPYEQYF,TGTGCCAGTTCCGACCCCGGGACTTTCCCCTACGAGCAGTACTTC
TRBV4-1,TRBD1,TRBJ1-5,19,.,CASSPKGGGASDSNQPQHF,TGCGCCAGCAGCCCCAAGGGAGGGGGCGCATCGGATAGCAATCAGCCCCAGCATTTT
TRBV5-6,.,TRBJ2-1,11,few,CASSQLVEQFF,TGTGCCAGCAGCCAACTAGTAGAGCAGTTCTTC
TRBV7-3,.,TRBJ2-2,14,.,CASATGSGAGELFF,TGTGCCAGCGCCACAGGCTCTGGGGCCGGGGAGCTGTTTTTT
TRBV6-6,TRBD1,TRBJ1-1,12,once,CASSLTGTGFVF,TGTGCCAGCAGTCTCACCGGGACAGGGTTTGTCTTT
TRBV5-1,.,TRBJ1-1,15,.,CASSLANQGSTEAFF,TGCGCCAGCAGCTTGGCGAATCAGGGGTCCACTGAAGCTTTCTTT
TRBV5-1,.,TRBJ2-2,14,.,CASSPGLNTGELFF,TGCGCCAGCAGCCCTGGGCTAAACACCGGGGAGCTGTTTTTT
TRBV25-1,.,TRBJ2-5,14,.,CASGVVQGLETQYF,TGTGCCAGCGGTGTAGTTCAGGGATTGGAGACCCAGTACTTC
TRBV5-1,.,TRBJ2-1,14,.,CASSLDARNNEQFF,TGCGCCAGCAGCTTGGATGCTAGAAACAATGAGCAGTTCTTC
TRBV10-3,TRBD1,TRBJ2-7,14,few,CAISEGQGAHEQYF,TGTGCCATCAGTGAAGGACAGGGGGCGCACGAGCAGTACTTC
TRBV5-1,.,TRBJ1-2,13,.,CASSLAPNYGYTF,TGCGCCAGCAGCTTGGCCCCTAACTATGGCTACACCTTC
TRBV9,TRBD2,TRBJ2-3,15,many,CASSPRLAYTDTQYF,TGTGCCAGCAGCCCCCGACTAGCGTACACAGATACGCAGTATTTT
TRBV7-9,.,TRBJ2-7,15,.,CASSNPGTVPGEQYF,TGTGCCAGCAGCAACCCCGGGACCGTGCCCGGGGAGCAGTACTTC
TRBV27,.,TRBJ2-7,13,.,CASSLTGNYEQYF,TGTGCCAGCAGTTTAACAGGGAACTACGAGCAGTACTTC
TRBV2,.,TRBJ2-7,16,.,CASREPSGRTSYEQYF,TGTGCCAGCAGGGAGCCTTCAGGGCGAACCTCCTACGAGCAGTACTTC
TRBV4-2,.,TRBJ1-5,15,.,CASSLMKGAGQPQHF,TGTGCCAGCAGCCTTATGAAGGGCGCGGGTCAGCCCCAGCATTTT
TRBV7-2,TRBD1,TRBJ1-4,14,.,CASSSSGTGEKLFF,TGTGCCAGCAGCTCTTCCGGGACAGGCGAAAAACTGTTTTTT
TRBV19,.,TRBJ2-7,12,.,CATNVGPGEQYF,TGTGCCACAAACGTGGGCCCGGGCGAGCAGTACTTC
TRBV4-1,TRBD2,TRBJ2-3,17,.,CASSQYLAGRSGDTQYF,TGCGCCAGCAGCCAGTATTTAGCGGGAAGGAGTGGAGATACGCAGTATTTT
TRBV2,.,TRBJ2-1,15,few,CASTGGYGSYNEQFF,TGTGCCAGCACCGGAGGTTATGGCTCCTACAATGAGCAGTTCTTC
TRBV28,TRBD1,TRBJ2-1,15,.,CASIPGTGQYNEQFF,TGTGCCAGCATTCCCGGGACAGGACAATACAATGAGCAGTTCTTC
TRBV7-2,TRBD1,TRBJ1-2,14,.,CASTANRGNYGYTF,TGTGCCAGCACCGCAAACAGGGGGAACTATGGCTACACCTTC
TRBV19,.,TRBJ1-2,18,.,CASNRPTSFGGSNYGYTF,TGTGCCAGCAACCGACCTACATCTTTTGGGGGCTCTAACTATGGCTACACCTTC
TRBV29-1,TRBD1,TRBJ2-3,12,few,CSVRTGAEPQYF,TGCAGCGTTAGGACAGGCGCGGAACCGCAGTATTTT
TRBV9,.,TRBJ2-7,15,.,CASSVETGPTYEQYF,TGTGCCAGCAGCGTAGAAACAGGACCTACCTACGAGCAGTACTTC
TRBV5-1,.,TRBJ2-1,14,.,CASSSVGPDDEQFF,TGCGCCAGCAGCTCGGTTGGGCCCGACGATGAGCAGTTCTTC
TRBV7-2,.,TRBJ2-1,13,many,CASSAYSGNEQFF,TGTGCCAGCAGCGCCTATAGCGGAAATGAGCAGTTCTTC
TRBV5-6,.,TRBJ1-1,14,.,CASSGTGLKTEAFF,TGTGCCAGCAGCGGCACAGGGTTGAAGACTGAAGCTTTCTTT
TRBV23-1,.,TRBJ2-1,11,.,CACPTYNEQFF,TGCGCCTGTCCTACCTACAATGAGCAGTTCTTC
TRBV27,.,TRBJ1-5,13,.,CASSLFRGQPQHF,TGTGCCAGCAGTTTATTCAGGGGACAGCCCCAGCATTTT
TRBV6-6,.,TRBJ1-5,15,.,CASSYGAQPNQPQHF,TGTGCCAGCAGTTATGGGGCTCAGCCCAATCAGCCCCAGCATTTT